The TCR beta chain under discussion was sequenced for a study of tumor-infiltrating lymphocytes in localized non-small cell lung cancer. Study-wide context: Several tumor histologies, both smoking statuses, and some post-neoadjuvant chemotherapy samples were included.

Sequenced by immunoSEQ multiplex PCR; TCRdb stores in-frame clones only, minus some. The repertoire includes several thousand clones, around 70% of them detected once, and under 8% sits in the top ten. Germline V gene sequence: CDR1 SGHRS, CDR2 YFSETQ. V lost 4 bases and J 8 bases, leaving 22 bases between the germline ends. This CDR3 has 16 residues. To note about this clone: Its antigen is undetermined.

Findings and limits, study-wide: T-cell fraction did not differ between immunotypes IM1 and IM2. Available tissue quantity limited TCR sequencing to a patient subset. Higher tumor T cell infiltration than in uninvolved lung was supported by TCRbeta sequencing.

The V call is TRBV5-1, the J call TRBJ2-1; D possibly uses TRBD1 or TRBD2 (5 bases each). The sample comprised uninvolved lung tissue not adjacent to the tumor. This TCR derives from a human donor with non-small cell lung cancer. The CDR3 DNA follows: TGCGCCAGCAGCCCGACGGGGCTAGGCGGGCGCGATGAGCAGTTCTTC. Its translation: CASSPTGLGGRDEQFF.